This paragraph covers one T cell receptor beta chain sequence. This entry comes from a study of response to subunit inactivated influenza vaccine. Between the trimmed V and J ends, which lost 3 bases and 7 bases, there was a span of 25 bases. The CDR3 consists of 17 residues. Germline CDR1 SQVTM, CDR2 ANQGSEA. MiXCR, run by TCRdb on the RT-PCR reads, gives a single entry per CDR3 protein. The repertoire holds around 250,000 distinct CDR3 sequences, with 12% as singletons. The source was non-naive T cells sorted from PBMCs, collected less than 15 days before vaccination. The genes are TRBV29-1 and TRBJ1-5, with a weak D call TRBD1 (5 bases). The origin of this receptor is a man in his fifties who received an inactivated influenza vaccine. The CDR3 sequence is CSVDYPKIHGPGQPQHF. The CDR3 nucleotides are TGCAGCGTTGACTATCCCAAAATTCACGGACCAGGGCAGCCCCAGCATTTT.